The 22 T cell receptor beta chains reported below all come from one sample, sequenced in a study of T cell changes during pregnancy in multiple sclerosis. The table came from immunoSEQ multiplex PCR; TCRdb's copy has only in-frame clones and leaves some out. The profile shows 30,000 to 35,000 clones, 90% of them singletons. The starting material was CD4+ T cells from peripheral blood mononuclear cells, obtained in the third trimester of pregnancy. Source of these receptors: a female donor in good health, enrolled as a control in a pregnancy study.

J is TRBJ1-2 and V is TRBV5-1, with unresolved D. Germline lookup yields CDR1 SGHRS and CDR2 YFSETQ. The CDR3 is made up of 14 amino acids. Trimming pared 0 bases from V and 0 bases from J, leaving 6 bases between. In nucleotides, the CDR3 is TGCGCCAGCAGCTTGGGAGGTTCTAACTATGGCTACACCTTC. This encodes CASSLGGSNYGYTF.

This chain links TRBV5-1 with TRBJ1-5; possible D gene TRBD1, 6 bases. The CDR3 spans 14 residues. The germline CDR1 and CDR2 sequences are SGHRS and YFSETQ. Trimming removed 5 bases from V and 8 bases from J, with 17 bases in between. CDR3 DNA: TGCGCCAGCAGGCCTGACAGGCCAACGGAGCCCCAGCATTTT. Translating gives CASRPDRPTEPQHF.

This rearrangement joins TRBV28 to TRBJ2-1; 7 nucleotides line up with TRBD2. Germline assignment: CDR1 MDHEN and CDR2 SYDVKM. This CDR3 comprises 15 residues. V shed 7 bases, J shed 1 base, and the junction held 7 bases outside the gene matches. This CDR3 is CASTGGSLSYNEQFF. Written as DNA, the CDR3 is TGTGCCAGCACTGGCGGGAGTTTGTCCTACAATGAGCAGTTCTTC.

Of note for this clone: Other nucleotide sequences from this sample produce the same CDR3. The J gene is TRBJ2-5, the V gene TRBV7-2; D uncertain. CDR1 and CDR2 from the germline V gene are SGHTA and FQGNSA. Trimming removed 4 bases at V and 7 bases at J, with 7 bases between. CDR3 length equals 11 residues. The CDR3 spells CASSSSGTQYF. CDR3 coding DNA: TGTGCCAGCAGCTCGTCGGGGACCCAGTACTTC.

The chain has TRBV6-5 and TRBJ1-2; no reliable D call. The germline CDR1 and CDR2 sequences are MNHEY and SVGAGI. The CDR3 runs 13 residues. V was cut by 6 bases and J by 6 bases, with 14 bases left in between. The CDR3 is CASRTSLANGYTF. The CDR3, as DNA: TGTGCCAGCAGAACCTCCCTCGCGAATGGCTACACCTTC.

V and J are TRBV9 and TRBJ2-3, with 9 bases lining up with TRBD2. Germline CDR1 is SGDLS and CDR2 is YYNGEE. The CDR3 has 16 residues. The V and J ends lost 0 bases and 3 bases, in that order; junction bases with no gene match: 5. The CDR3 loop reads CASSVGAGGPTDTQYF. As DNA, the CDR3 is TGTGCCAGCAGCGTAGGGGCGGGGGGGCCTACAGATACGCAGTATTTT.

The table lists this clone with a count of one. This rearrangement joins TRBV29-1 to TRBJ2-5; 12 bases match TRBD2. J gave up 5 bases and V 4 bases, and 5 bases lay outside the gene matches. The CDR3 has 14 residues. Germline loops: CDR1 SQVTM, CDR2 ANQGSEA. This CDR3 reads CSVGLAGGVETQYF. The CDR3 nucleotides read TGCAGCGTTGGGCTAGCGGGGGGGGTGGAGACCCAGTACTTC. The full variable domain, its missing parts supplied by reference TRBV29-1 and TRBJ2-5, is SAVISQKPSRDICQRGTSLTIQCQVDSQVTMMFWYRQQPGQSLTLIATANQGSEATYESGFVIDKFPISRPNLTFSTLTVSNMSPEDSSIYLCSVGLAGGVETQYFGPGTRLLVL.

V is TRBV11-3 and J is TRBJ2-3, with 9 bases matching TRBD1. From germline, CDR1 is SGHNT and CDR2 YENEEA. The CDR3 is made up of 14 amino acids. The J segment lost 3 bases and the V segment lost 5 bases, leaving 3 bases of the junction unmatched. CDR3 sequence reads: CASSLGTGTDTQYF. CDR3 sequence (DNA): TGTGCCAGCAGCCTTGGGACAGGGACAGATACGCAGTATTTT.

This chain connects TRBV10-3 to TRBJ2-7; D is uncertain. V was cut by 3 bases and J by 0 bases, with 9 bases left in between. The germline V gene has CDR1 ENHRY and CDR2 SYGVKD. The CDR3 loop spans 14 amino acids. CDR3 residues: CAISDGADSYEQYF. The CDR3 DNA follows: TGTGCCATCAGTGACGGTGCGGACTCCTACGAGCAGTACTTC.

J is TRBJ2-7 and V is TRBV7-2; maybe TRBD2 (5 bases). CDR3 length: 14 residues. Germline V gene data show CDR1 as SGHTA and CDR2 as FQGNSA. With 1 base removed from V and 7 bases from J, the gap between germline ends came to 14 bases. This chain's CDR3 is CASSLVGPGLEQYF. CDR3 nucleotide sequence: TGTGCCAGCAGCTTAGTCGGGCCGGGGTTAGAGCAGTACTTC.

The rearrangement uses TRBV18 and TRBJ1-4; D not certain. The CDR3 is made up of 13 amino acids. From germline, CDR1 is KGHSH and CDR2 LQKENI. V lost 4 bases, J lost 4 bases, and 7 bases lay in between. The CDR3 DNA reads TGTGCCAGCTCACTTCCCAGTAATGAAAAACTGTTTTTT. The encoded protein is CASSLPSNEKLFF.

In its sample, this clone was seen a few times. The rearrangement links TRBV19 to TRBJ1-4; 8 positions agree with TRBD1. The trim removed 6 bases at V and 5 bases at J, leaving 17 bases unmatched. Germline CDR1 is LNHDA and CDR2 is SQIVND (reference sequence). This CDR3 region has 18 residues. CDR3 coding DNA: TGTGCCAGTAGCCCTGGAGCCCTCGACAGGGGAGCCAATGAAAAACTGTTTTTT. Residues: CASSPGALDRGANEKLFF.

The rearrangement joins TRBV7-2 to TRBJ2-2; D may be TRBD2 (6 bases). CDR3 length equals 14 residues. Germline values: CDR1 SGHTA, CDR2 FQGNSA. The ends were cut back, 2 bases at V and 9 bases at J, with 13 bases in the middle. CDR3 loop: CASSLPGTFRELFF. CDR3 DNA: TGTGCCAGCAGCTTACCGGGGACTTTCCGGGAGCTGTTTTTT.

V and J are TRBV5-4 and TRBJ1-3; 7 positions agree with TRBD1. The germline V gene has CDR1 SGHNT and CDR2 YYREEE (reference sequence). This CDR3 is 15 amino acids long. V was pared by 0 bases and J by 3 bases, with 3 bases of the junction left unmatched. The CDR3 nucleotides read TGTGCCAGCAGCTTGGACAGGGGTAGTGGAAACACCATATATTTT. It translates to CASSLDRGSGNTIYF. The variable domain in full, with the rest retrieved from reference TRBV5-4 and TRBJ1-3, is ETGVTQSPTHLIKTRGQQVTLRCSSQSGHNTVSWYQQALGQGPQFIFQYYREEENGRGNFPPRFSGLQFPNYSSELNVNALELDDSALYLCASSLDRGSGNTIYFGEGSWLTVV.

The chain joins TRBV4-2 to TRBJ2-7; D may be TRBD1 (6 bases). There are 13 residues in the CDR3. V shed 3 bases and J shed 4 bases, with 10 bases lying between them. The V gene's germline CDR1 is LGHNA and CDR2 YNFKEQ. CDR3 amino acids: CASSQDSYYEQYF. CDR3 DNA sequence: TGTGCCAGCAGCCAGGACAGTTATTACGAGCAGTACTTC.

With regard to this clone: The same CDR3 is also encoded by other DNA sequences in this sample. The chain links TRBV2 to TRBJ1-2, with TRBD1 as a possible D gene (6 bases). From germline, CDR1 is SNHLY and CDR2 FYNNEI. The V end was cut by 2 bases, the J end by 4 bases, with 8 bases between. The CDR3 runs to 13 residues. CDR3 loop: CASSETGTYGYTF. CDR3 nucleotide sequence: TGTGCCAGCAGTGAAACAGGGACCTATGGCTACACCTTC.

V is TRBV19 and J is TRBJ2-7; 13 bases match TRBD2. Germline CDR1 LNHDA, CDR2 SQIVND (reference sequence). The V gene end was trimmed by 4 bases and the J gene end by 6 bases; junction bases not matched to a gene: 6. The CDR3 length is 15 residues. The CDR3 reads CASSRGTSGTGEQYF. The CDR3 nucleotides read TGTGCCAGTAGTAGAGGGACTAGCGGGACGGGCGAGCAGTACTTC.

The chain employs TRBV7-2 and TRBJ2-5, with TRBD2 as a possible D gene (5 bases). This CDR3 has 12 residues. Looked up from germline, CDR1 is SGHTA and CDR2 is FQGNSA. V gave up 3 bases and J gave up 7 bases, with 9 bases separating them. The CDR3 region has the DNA TGTGCCAGCAGCTTTGAGGGATGGACCCAGTACTTC. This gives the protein CASSFEGWTQYF.

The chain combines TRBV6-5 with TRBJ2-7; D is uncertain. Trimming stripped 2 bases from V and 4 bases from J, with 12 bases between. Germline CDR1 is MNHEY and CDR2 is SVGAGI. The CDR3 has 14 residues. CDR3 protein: CASSYGVLSYEQYF. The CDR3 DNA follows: TGTGCCAGCAGTTACGGAGTGCTTTCTTACGAGCAGTACTTC.

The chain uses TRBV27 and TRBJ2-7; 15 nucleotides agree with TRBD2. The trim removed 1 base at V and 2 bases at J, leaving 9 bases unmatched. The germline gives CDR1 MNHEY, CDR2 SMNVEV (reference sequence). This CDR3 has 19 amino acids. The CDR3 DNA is TGTGCCAGCAGTTTATTGGGACTAGCGGGGGGACCAGGCCCCTACGAGCAGTACTTC. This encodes CASSLLGLAGGPGPYEQYF.

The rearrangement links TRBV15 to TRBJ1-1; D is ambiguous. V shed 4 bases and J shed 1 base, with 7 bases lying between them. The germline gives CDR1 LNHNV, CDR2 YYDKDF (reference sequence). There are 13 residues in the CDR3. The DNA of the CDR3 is TGTGCCACCAGCACAAAGCCGAACACTGAAGCTTTCTTT. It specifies CATSTKPNTEAFF. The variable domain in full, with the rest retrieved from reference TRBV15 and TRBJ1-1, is DAMVIQNPRYQVTQFGKPVTLSCSQTLNHNVMYWYQQKSSQAPKLLFHYYDKDFNNEADTPDNFQSRRPNTSFCFLDIRSPGLGDTAMYLCATSTKPNTEAFFGQGTRLTVV.

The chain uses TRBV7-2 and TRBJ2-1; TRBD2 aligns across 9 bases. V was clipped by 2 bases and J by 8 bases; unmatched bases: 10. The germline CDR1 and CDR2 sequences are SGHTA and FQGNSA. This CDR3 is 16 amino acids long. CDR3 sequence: CASSLRPAGGSDEQFF. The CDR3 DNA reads TGTGCCAGCAGCTTAAGACCAGCGGGAGGATCTGATGAGCAGTTCTTC.